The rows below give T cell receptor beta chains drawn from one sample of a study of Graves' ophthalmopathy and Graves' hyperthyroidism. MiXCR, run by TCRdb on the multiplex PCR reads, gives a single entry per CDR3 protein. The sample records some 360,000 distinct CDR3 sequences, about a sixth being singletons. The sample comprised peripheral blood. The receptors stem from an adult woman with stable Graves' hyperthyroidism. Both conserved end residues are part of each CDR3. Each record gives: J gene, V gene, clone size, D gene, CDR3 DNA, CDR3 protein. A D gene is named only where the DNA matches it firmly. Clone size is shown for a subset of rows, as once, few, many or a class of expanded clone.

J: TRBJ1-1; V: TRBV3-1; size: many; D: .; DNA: TGTGCCAGCAGCCCGAATATCATGAACACTGAAGCTTTCTTT; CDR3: CASSPNIMNTEAFF
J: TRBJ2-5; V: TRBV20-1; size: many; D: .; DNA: TGCAGTGCTACACGCCCCAGTGGTACGGGGATGGAGACCCAGTACTTC; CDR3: CSATRPSGTGMETQYF
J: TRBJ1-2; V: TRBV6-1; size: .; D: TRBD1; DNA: TGTGCCAGCAGCTCCTGGACAGGGTCAGGCAACTATGGCTACACCTTC; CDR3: CASSSWTGSGNYGYTF
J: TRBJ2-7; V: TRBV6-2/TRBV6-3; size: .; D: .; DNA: TGTGCCAGCAGTTACCGCCGGGACAAAGACCCTGAGAGCTACGAGCAGTACTTC; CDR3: CASSYRRDKDPESYEQYF
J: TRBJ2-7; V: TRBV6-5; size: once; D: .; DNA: TGTGCCAGCAGTTACTCACCACAGGGCTACGAGCAGTACTTC; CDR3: CASSYSPQGYEQYF
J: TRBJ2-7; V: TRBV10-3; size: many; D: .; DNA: TGTGCCATCAGTGAGTCGCGGGATGGTAGAAACGAGCAGTACTTC; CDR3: CAISESRDGRNEQYF
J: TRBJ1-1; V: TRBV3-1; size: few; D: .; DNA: TGTGCCAGCAACCAGGTGGGGGCGCGAACTGAAGCTTTCTTT; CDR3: CASNQVGARTEAFF
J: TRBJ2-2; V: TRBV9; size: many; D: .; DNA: TGTGCCAGCAGCCAAGCCCTAACTAGCACCGGGGAGCTGTTTTTT; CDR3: CASSQALTSTGELFF
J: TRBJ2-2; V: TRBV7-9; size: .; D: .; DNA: TGTGCCAGCAGCCGAGAGGGAACGACCGGGGAGCTGTTTTTT; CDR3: CASSREGTTGELFF
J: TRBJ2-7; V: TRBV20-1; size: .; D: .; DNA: TGCAGGGGGAGTCCTTGGGGGACGTCCTACGAGCAGTACTTC; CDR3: CRGSPWGTSYEQYF
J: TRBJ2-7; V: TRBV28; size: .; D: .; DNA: TGTGCCAGCAGATACATCGAGGGACCGACCTACGAGCAGTACTTC; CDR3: CASRYIEGPTYEQYF
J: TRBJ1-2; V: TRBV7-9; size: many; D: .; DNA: TGTGCCAGCAGCCTGGGGGGATACAGTAACTATGGCTACACCTTC; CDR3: CASSLGGYSNYGYTF
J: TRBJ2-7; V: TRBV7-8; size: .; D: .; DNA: TGTGCCAGCAGCTATGGCGGCTACTCCTACGAGCAGTACTTC; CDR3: CASSYGGYSYEQYF
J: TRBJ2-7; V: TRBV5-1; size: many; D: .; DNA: TGCGCCAGCGCGGAGGGGGTTGCCTACGAGCAGTACTTC; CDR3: CASAEGVAYEQYF
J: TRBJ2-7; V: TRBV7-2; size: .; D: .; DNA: TGTGCCAGCAGCCCAGACGCCCTTGGCGAGCAGTACTTC; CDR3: CASSPDALGEQYF
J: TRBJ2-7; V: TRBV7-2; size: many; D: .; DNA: TGTGCCAGCAGTTCACTTCGCCGCGAGCAGTACTTC; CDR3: CASSSLRREQYF
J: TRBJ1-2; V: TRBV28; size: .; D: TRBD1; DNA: TGTGCCAGCAGGGAAGTACAGGGGATGGGAGGCTACACCTTC; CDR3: CASREVQGMGGYTF
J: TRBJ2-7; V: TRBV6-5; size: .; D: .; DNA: TGTGCCAGCAGTTACGACGTGGCAGTAATGTCTTACGAGCAGTACTTC; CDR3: CASSYDVAVMSYEQYF
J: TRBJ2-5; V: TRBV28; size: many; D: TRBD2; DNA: TGTGCCAGCAGTTTATCCCCGGTTCTAGCGGAGTTCCAAGAGACCCAGTACTTC; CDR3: CASSLSPVLAEFQETQYF
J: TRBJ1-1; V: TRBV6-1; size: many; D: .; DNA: TGTGCCAGCAGTAGGGCAGGCAAATCGAACACTGAAGCTTTCTTT; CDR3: CASSRAGKSNTEAFF
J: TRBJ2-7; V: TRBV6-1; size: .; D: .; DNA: TGTGCCAGCAGCCCCTGGGGAGCGAGCTCCTACGAGCAGTACTTC; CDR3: CASSPWGASSYEQYF
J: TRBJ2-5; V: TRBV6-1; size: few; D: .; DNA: TGTGCCAGCAGTCCAACAGGCCCCGAGACCCAGTACTTC; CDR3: CASSPTGPETQYF
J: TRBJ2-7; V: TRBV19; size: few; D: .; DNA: TGTGCCAGTAGTATTTCTGGAGTGGGGTTCTACGAGCAGTACTTC; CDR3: CASSISGVGFYEQYF
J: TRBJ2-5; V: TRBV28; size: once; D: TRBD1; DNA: TGTGCCAGCAGCCGCCCCGACAGGGGGCAAGAGACCCAGTACTTC; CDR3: CASSRPDRGQETQYF
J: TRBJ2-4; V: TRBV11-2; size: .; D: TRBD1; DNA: TGTGCCAGCAGCTGGGGGACAGGGCTCGACATTAAGTACTTC; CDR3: CASSWGTGLDIKYF
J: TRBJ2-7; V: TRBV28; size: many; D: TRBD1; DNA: TGTGCCAGCAGCCAGGACAGGGGAACCGAGCAGTACTTC; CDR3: CASSQDRGTEQYF
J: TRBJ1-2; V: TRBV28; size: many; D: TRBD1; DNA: TGTGCCAGCAGCTCCTCCATCGGGACAGGGGCGTCCGGCTATGGCTACACCTTC; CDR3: CASSSSIGTGASGYGYTF
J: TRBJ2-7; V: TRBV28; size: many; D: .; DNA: TGTGCCAGCAGTTTAGTTTCTTTGGCCGGGTACGAGCAGTACTTC; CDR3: CASSLVSLAGYEQYF
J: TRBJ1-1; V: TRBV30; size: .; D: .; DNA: TGTGCCTGGAGTATGGGGCCTCCAGCTGAAGCTTTCTTT; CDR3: CAWSMGPPAEAFF
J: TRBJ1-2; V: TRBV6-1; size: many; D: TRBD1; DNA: TGTGCCAGCAGTGAAGCGCTTCTGACAGGGCTCTATGGCTACACCTTC; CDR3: CASSEALLTGLYGYTF
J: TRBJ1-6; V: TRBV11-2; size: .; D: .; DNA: TGTGCCAGCAGCTTAAGGTCCGACTCCTATAATTCACCCCTCCACTTT; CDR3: CASSLRSDSYNSPLHF